A single TCR beta chain is shown here with its context. Its matching antigen is unknown. The germline V and J ends were trimmed by 4 bases and 7 bases, with 17 bases remaining between them. Germline loops: CDR1 SGHRS, CDR2 YFSETQ. CDR3 length: 14 residues. Each patient with chemo-refractory metastatic non-small-cell lung cancer was treated with focal radiation plus CTLA-4 blockade using ipilimumab. The sample originates from a study of radiotherapy plus CTLA-4 blockade in lung cancer. Study-wide background: Objective responses were seen in more than 15% of patients, disease control in less than 40%. General observations from the study: An expansion of tumor-derived TCR clones occurred in blood after radiotherapy plus ipilimumab.

Some clones are missing from TCRdb's copy, which holds only in-frame ones; the method was immunoSEQ multiplex PCR. This table holds about 95,000 clones, around four fifths found once. The source is a human donor with non-small cell lung cancer who had stable disease on radiotherapy plus ipilimumab. Sample: peripheral blood, taken from a patient treated with radiotherapy plus ipilimumab. This chain links TRBV5-1 with TRBJ1-1, with a possible D match to TRBD1 (6 bases). The CDR3 DNA sequence: TGCGCCAGCAGCCCTGGACAGCAGGGCTTTGAAGCTTTCTTT. It yields the protein CASSPGQQGFEAFF.